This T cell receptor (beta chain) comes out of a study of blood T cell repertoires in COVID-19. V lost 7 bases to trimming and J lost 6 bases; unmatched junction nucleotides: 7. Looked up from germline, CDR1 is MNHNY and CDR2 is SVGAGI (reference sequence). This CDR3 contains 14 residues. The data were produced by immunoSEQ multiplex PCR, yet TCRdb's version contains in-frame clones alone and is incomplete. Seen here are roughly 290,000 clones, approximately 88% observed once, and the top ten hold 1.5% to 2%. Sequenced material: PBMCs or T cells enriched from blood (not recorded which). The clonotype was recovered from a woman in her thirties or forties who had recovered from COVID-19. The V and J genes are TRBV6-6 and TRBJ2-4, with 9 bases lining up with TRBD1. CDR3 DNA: TGTGCCAGCATCCAACAGGGGGCTGGAAACATTCAGTACTTC. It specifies CASIQQGAGNIQYF.